This T cell receptor (beta chain) comes out of a study of human CD8 memory T cell subsets. This CDR3 region has 15 residues. CDR1 is MDHEN, CDR2 SYDVKM, per germline. Study observations and caveats: Clonotypes that made up the stem-like memory T cell repertoire overlapped minimally with the precursor exhausted T cell repertoire. T cells showing similarly high diversity were the stem-like memory and precursor exhausted cells, not the effector memory cells.

Negative magnetic separation enriched total CD8+ T cells. Scientists made TCR beta libraries using UMI-labeled 5' RACE. Authors' data handling: In each TCR beta library, there were between roughly 2,900 and 18,000 functional CDR3 beta clonotypes. TCRdb reprocessed the 5' RACE reads, keeping one entry per CDR3 protein, no DNA. The V and J calls come from TCRdb's annotation, not from the publication. Its table records about 6,000 distinct CDR3 sequences. Points on this clonotype: Its antigen is not known.

The sample consisted of CD8+ effector memory T cells (TEM) sorted from PBMCs. Specified subset: effector memory CD8 T cells, CCR7- CD45RO+ CD95+. The chain joins TRBV28 to TRBJ2-7; TCRdb returns TRBD1, unconfirmable since there is no DNA. The TCR was taken from a human donor in good health. The CDR3 sequence is CASSSPGTGDLEQYF.